The T cell receptor (beta chain) under discussion was sequenced for a study of T-cell reconstitution after alpha-beta-depleted transplantation in children. This clonotype was counted only a few times. CDR3 length: 15 residues. Trimming cost V 0 bases and J 7 bases; bases outside gene matches: 1. In germline, CDR1 is ENHRY, CDR2 SYGVKD. The authors prepared the TCRbeta library with unique molecular identifiers. TCRdb reprocessed the PCR reads via MiXCR and lists one record per CDR3 protein. The sample consists of about 540,000 distinct CDR3 sequences, approximately 20% of them appearing once. The chain is built from TRBV10-3 and TRBJ1-6, with TRBD1 matching 9 bases. Material: PBMCs from the stem cell graft donor, obtained from the stem cell graft. This receptor was obtained from a human donor who donated a stem cell graft to a child with acute lymphoblastic leukemia. CDR3 amino acids: CAISESGQGNSPLHF. The CDR3 DNA reads as TGTGCCATCAGTGAGTCCGGACAGGGGAATTCACCCCTCCACTTT.